The entry that follows covers one T cell receptor beta chain sequence. Its antigen is unknown. The limits of the CDR3 on the DNA are not certain, so only TCRdb's listed CDR3 is given. Reading from cysteine to phenylalanine, the CDR3 counts 19 amino acids. The meaning of the sample's treatment or condition label: approximately 9-day PBMC culture with coronavirus spike peptide pools or control peptides (ViraFEST assay). To expand antigen-specific T cells with peptide pools and then pick out the expanded clonotypes through TCR sequencing, the study relied on the ViraFEST assay. The convalescent patients' positive SARS-CoV-2 PCR tests fell between March and December 2020, which was before the Alpha, Beta and Delta variants emerged in the United States. Around 2 million PBMCs per well were cultured in IMDM with approximately 5% human AB serum and approximately 9.8 IU/ml IL-2, plus 10 ug/ml peptide pools. Half of the culture medium was replaced with fresh IL-2-containing medium on days 3 and 7. After approximately 10 days of culture, CD4+ T cells were isolated by negative selection using the EasySep CD4+ T cell isolation kit. Ficoll-Paque Plus gradient centrifugation was used to isolate PBMCs from whole blood, and the isolated PBMCs were then either used fresh or cryopreserved at -140C. Triplicate wells were generally used for each culture condition.

These data are taken from a study of vaccination and CD4 T cells after COVID-19 (dated by TCRdb to 2022 to 2024). For the wider study: SARS-CoV-2 positivity had been established in the convalescent patients by nasal swab PCR, and mild disease was recorded in several of these patients and severe disease in one. Two doses of either the Pfizer-BioNTech BNT162b2 vaccine (n=8) or the Moderna mRNA-1273 vaccine (n=2) were administered to participants. Overlapping spike peptide pools from SARS-CoV-2 and from the common cold coronaviruses HCoV-NL63, HCoV-OC43 and HCoV-229E were used as culture stimuli. Post-vaccine blood samples were obtained a median of approximately 74 days after the second vaccine dose, with a range of about 13 to 250 days. The spike-specific CD4+ TCR repertoire was compared before and after mRNA vaccination in over nine COVID-19 convalescent patients and a few infection-naive healthy vaccine recipients. Post-COVID blood samples from convalescent patients were collected a median of approximately 100 days after diagnosis, with a range of roughly 30 to 170 days. In control cultures, a CEFX viral epitope pool was used as positive control, an HIV-1 Nef peptide pool was used as negative control, or no peptide was added. Six males and four females were included in the convalescent cohort, with two Hispanic individuals, seven Caucasians, two Asians and one multiracial person represented.

Results and caveats for the whole study, not just this receptor: In convalescent patients, nearly all vaccine-specific clones (304 of 307) were found to be mono-reactive for SARS-CoV-2 spike rather than cross-reactive with common cold coronaviruses. Among convalescent patients, a median about 86% of the SARS-CoV-2-reactive clones seen after vaccination appeared only after vaccination, which suggests priming specific to the vaccine. The median number of SARS-CoV-2-reactive clonotypes rose from 21 after infection to a few dozen after vaccination, but the change was not significant. The number of convalescent patients in the study was relatively small, and the study did not examine early timepoints following natural infection.

Receptor amplification or capture employed PCR. DNA from cultured CD4+ T cells underwent TCR sequencing with the Oncomine TCR Beta short-read assay at the Johns Hopkins FTIC core. Genomic DNA was extracted from the cultured CD4+ T cells with the QIAamp micro DNA kit. The Oncomine TCR Beta libraries from cultured CD4+ T cells were pooled using unique dual indexes and then sequenced on an Illumina iSeq 100. As for the original processing: Non-productive sequences were removed, and CDR3s not starting with C, not ending with F or W, or shorter than 7 amino acids were discarded. The MANAFEST web application was used to identify antigen-specific clonotypes by comparing peptide-stimulated wells against reference wells and other culture wells. An FDR below 0.05, an odds ratio above 5, and a productive frequency above 0.1% in at least two of three replicate wells were required for clones to be considered positive. Cross-reactive clonotypes were defined as significantly expanded in both SARS-CoV-2 spike wells and at least one common cold coronavirus spike condition. Levenshtein distances (stringdist) and unrooted phylogenetic trees (ape) in R version 3.6.1 were used to assess CDR3 homology. TCRdb passed the public sequencing reads through fastp at Q25 and MiXCR, retaining productive beta sequences. Each CDR3 protein appears once, grouped with its most common genes and DNA. These V and J calls originate from TCRdb's pipeline instead of the authors' own analysis. The sample table lists about 25,000 distinct CDR3 sequences, about half of them with a count of one. About 5.9% of the sample is taken by the ten largest.

The chain employs TRBV7-5 and TRBJ2-3; no check of the table's D call, TRBD2, against the DNA was made. TRBV7-5 counts as a pseudogene. The TCR sequence derives from a human donor who had recovered from COVID-19. Sequenced material: CD4+ T cells from blood, cultured in vitro. The CDR3 in this case is CISVPEAYRTSGSTDTQYF.